A selection of T cell receptor beta chains follows, all from one sample in a study of post-analysis software for immune sequencing data. TCRdb fed the PCR reads into MiXCR, producing one record per CDR3 protein. Of 380,000 or so distinct CDR3 sequences listed, less than 35% are singletons. Sample: blood. Receptor source: a girl aged 10 to 17 with multiple sclerosis. CDR3s include the opening cysteine and the closing phenylalanine or tryptophan. The D gene is left open where the match is weak. The listing skips clone size in some rows; elsewhere it reads once, few, many or a size class.

j_call,clone_size,d_call,v_call,cdr3_aa,cdr3_nt
TRBJ2-7,-,-,TRBV9,CASSLSDRSEQYF,TGTGCCAGCAGCCTCAGCGACCGGAGCGAGCAGTACTTC
TRBJ2-1,few,TRBD2,TRBV7-9,CASSVTSGGAHEQFF,TGTGCCAGCAGCGTGACTAGCGGGGGGGCCCATGAGCAGTTCTTC
TRBJ2-5,-,TRBD2,TRBV6-1,CASREEQGDLFSGGVQETQYF,TGTGCCAGCAGGGAGGAGCAGGGCGATCTTTTTAGCGGGGGGGTCCAAGAGACCCAGTACTTC
TRBJ1-2,few,-,TRBV9,CASSVGINYGYTF,TGTGCCAGCAGCGTAGGGATTAACTATGGCTACACCTTC
TRBJ2-1,-,TRBD1,TRBV13,CASSAPDREINEQFF,TGTGCCAGCAGCGCCCCGGACAGGGAGATCAATGAGCAGTTCTTC
TRBJ1-2,-,-,TRBV30,CAWSVGSWANYGYTF,TGTGCCTGGAGTGTCGGTAGCTGGGCTAACTATGGCTACACCTTC
TRBJ2-7,few,-,TRBV5-1,CASSPDTDTSYEQYF,TGCGCCAGCAGTCCGGACACGGACACTTCCTACGAGCAGTACTTC
TRBJ1-5,-,-,TRBV20-1,CSARMGLLNQPQHF,TGCAGTGCTAGGATGGGGCTCCTCAATCAGCCCCAGCATTTT
TRBJ1-5,-,-,TRBV7-2,CASSSGTHNQPQHF,TGTGCCAGCAGCTCCGGGACACACAATCAGCCCCAGCATTTT
TRBJ2-7,-,TRBD1,TRBV5-1,CASSLPTGGGWSYEQYF,TGCGCCAGCAGCCTCCCGACAGGGGGCGGTTGGTCCTACGAGCAGTACTTC
TRBJ2-1,few,TRBD1,TRBV29-1,CSVGHRDRGRDEQFF,TGCAGCGTTGGCCACCGGGACAGGGGGCGAGATGAGCAGTTCTTC
TRBJ1-5,-,TRBD1,TRBV20-1,CSALQGINQPQHF,TGCAGTGCTCTACAGGGGATTAACCAGCCCCAGCATTTT
TRBJ2-3,-,-,TRBV6-5,CASSYGSVSDTQYF,TGTGCCAGCAGTTACGGGTCAGTCTCAGATACGCAGTATTTT
TRBJ1-4,-,-,TRBV29-1,CSAEGSEKPFF,TGCAGCGCGGAGGGGAGTGAAAAACCGTTTTTT
TRBJ1-1,-,-,TRBV10-3,CAISAMNTEAFF,TGTGCCATCAGTGCCATGAACACTGAAGCTTTCTTT
TRBJ1-6,-,TRBD1,TRBV5-1,CASSLGDRGLSYNSPLHF,TGCGCCAGCAGCTTGGGGGACAGGGGGCTCTCCTATAATTCACCCCTCCACTTT
TRBJ2-1,-,-,TRBV7-8,CASEGLSNEQFF,TGTGCCAGCGAAGGACTATCCAATGAGCAGTTCTTC
TRBJ1-1,-,-,TRBV20-1,CSARDRLSTEAFF,TGCAGTGCTAGAGATCGTTTGTCCACTGAAGCTTTCTTT
TRBJ2-6,few,TRBD1,TRBV7-9,CASSLALTGSGANVLTF,TGTGCCAGCAGCTTAGCCCTGACAGGGTCCGGGGCCAACGTCCTGACTTTC
TRBJ2-2,few,TRBD2,TRBV5-1,CASSTGLAGEVTGELFF,TGCGCCAGCAGCACGGGACTAGCGGGGGAAGTCACCGGGGAGCTGTTTTTT
TRBJ1-1,-,-,TRBV21-1,CASSIWSGETEAFF,TGTGCCAGCAGCATATGGAGCGGAGAAACTGAAGCTTTCTTT
TRBJ2-5,few,-,TRBV5-1,CASSFSAQETQYF,TGCGCCAGCAGCTTTAGTGCCCAAGAGACCCAGTACTTC
TRBJ2-1,few,-,TRBV11-2,CASSLLRGPYNEQFF,TGTGCCAGCAGTTTACTCCGGGGACCTTACAATGAGCAGTTCTTC
TRBJ2-1,few,TRBD1,TRBV7-2,CASSLKAGGYYNEQFF,TGTGCCAGCAGCTTAAAGGCAGGGGGCTACTACAATGAGCAGTTCTTC
TRBJ1-2,few,TRBD1,TRBV4-1,CASSPQGLQGANYGYTF,TGCGCCAGCAGCCCCCAGGGTTTACAGGGGGCTAACTATGGCTACACCTTC
TRBJ2-7,-,-,TRBV6-1,CASRKQGGNYEQYF,TGTGCCAGCAGGAAACAGGGAGGGAACTACGAGCAGTACTTC
TRBJ2-3,few,-,TRBV11-2,CASSLERGAADTQYF,TGTGCCAGCAGCTTAGAACGGGGGGCAGCAGATACGCAGTATTTT
TRBJ1-1,-,-,TRBV6-5,CASKRGEVTEAFF,TGTGCCAGTAAGCGGGGCGAGGTCACTGAAGCTTTCTTT
TRBJ2-7,few,-,TRBV6-2/TRBV6-3,CASSQGSEQYF,TGTGCCAGCAGTCAAGGATCCGAGCAGTACTTC
TRBJ2-5,-,-,TRBV12-3/TRBV12-4,CASTPPGIKTQYF,TGTGCCAGCACTCCACCGGGTATCAAGACCCAGTACTTC
TRBJ2-3,few,TRBD2,TRBV13,CASSSRLAPPYTTDTQYF,TGTGCCAGCAGCTCGCGACTAGCCCCCCCCTATACCACAGATACGCAGTATTTT
TRBJ2-1,few,TRBD1,TRBV20-1,CSAAGQGLGEQFF,TGCAGTGCAGCAGGACAGGGCCTGGGGGAGCAGTTCTTC
TRBJ1-1,-,-,TRBV27,CASRKDPPQTEAFF,TGTGCCAGCAGAAAGGATCCACCGCAGACTGAAGCTTTCTTT
TRBJ2-3,-,TRBD2,TRBV28,CASSPSGTSGSTDTQYF,TGTGCCAGCAGTCCCTCCGGGACTAGCGGGAGCACAGATACGCAGTATTTT
TRBJ2-3,-,-,TRBV5-1,CASRLRTDGTDTQYF,TGCGCCAGCAGACTCAGGACAGACGGCACAGATACGCAGTATTTT
TRBJ2-7,-,TRBD2,TRBV6-2/TRBV6-3,CASSYSKRAGGLLSYNEQYF,TGTGCCAGCAGTTACTCGAAAAGGGCGGGGGGGCTTCTCTCCTACAATGAGCAGTACTTC
TRBJ1-2,-,TRBD1,TRBV5-1,CASSLETGARLFYGYTF,TGCGCCAGCAGCTTGGAGACAGGGGCCCGTCTATTCTATGGCTACACCTTC
TRBJ2-7,-,TRBD1,TRBV12-3/TRBV12-4,CASSLAGGPRTSYEQYF,TGTGCCAGCAGTTTGGCAGGGGGCCCGAGAACGTCCTACGAGCAGTACTTC
TRBJ2-1,-,-,TRBV5-1,CASSLDSADNEQFF,TGCGCCAGCAGCTTGGATAGCGCCGACAATGAGCAGTTCTTC
TRBJ2-3,-,TRBD1,TRBV12-5,CASGTPGGASDTQYF,TGTGCTAGTGGGACACCAGGGGGCGCTTCAGATACGCAGTATTTT